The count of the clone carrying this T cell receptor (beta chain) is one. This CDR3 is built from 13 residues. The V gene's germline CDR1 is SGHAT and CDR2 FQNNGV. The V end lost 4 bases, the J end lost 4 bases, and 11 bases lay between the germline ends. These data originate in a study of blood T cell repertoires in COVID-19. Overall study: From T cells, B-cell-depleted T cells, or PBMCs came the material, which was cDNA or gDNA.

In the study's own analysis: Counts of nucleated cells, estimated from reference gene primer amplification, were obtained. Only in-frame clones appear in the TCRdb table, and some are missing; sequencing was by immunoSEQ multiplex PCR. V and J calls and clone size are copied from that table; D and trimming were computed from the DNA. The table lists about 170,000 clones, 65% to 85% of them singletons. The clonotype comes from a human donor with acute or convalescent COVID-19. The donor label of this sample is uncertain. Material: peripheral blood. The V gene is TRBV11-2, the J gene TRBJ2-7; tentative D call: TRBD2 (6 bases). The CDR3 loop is CASSYWEEYEQYF. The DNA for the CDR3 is TGTGCCAGCAGCTACTGGGAGGAGTACGAGCAGTACTTC.